The 17 T cell receptor beta chains given below trace back to one sample, sequenced in a study of T cells in Graves' hyperthyroidism and ophthalmopathy. The investigators amplified TCR beta CDR3 regions from RNA transcripts. TCR CDR3 regions were first amplified by RT-PCR with HTBI primers. TCRdb independently ran MiXCR on the multiplex PCR reads; one entry per CDR3 protein. The repertoire holds 370,000 or so distinct CDR3 sequences, with more than 20% as singletons. The sequenced material came from blood. The receptors originated from a man between 45 and 60 years old with Graves' hyperthyroidism.

This chain links TRBV19 with TRBJ1-1; no definite D call. The length of the CDR3 is 14 residues. Germline CDR1 LNHDA, CDR2 SQIVND (reference sequence). Trimming left V 8 bases short and J 0 bases short, with 13 bases between. The CDR3 loop reads CASRADGLNTEAFF. CDR3 nucleotides: TGTGCCAGTCGAGCGGACGGCCTGAACACTGAAGCTTTCTTT.

The chain couples TRBV12-3 or TRBV12-4 to TRBJ2-3; TRBD1 aligns across 7 bases. After removal of 3 bases from V and 0 bases from J, the junction contained 9 bases not matched to a gene. The CDR3 is made up of 17 amino acids. CDR3 DNA sequence: TGTGCCAGCAGTTTCCAGAGACAGGGCTCTAGCACAGATACGCAGTATTTT. Translating gives CASSFQRQGSSTDTQYF.

This clonotype occurred many times. The chain is built from TRBV7-9 and TRBJ2-7, with TRBD2 identical over 12 bases. Germline loops: CDR1 SEHNR, CDR2 FQNEAQ (reference sequence). This CDR3 region has 16 residues. V trimming: 5 bases; J trimming: 5 bases; junction bases outside the gene matches: 10. The CDR3 reads CASSRNPTSGGDEQYF. The CDR3 DNA reads TGTGCCAGCAGCCGTAACCCGACTAGCGGGGGAGACGAGCAGTACTTC. The entire variable domain, with the rest obtained from reference TRBV7-9 and TRBJ2-7, is as follows: DTGVSQNPRHKITKRGQNVTFRCDPISEHNRLYWYRQTLGQGPEFLTYFQNEAQLEKSRLLSDRFSAERPKGSFSTLEIQRTEQGDSAMYLCASSRNPTSGGDEQYFGPGTRLTVT.

The V call is TRBV16, the J call TRBJ2-3; D gene unclear. Trimming took 1 base from V and 5 from J, leaving 7 bases between them. This CDR3 is built from 13 residues. Per the germline V gene, CDR1 is KGHSY and CDR2 is FQNENV. The CDR3 DNA follows: TGTGCCAGCAGCCAATTTAGGGAAGATACGCAGTATTTT. This encodes CASSQFREDTQYF.

CDR3 sequence (DNA): TGTGCCAGTACGACTAGCGCGAGTGGTGAGCAGTTCTTC. As protein: CASTTSASGEQFF. V gene TRBV19 combines with J gene TRBJ2-1; 8 positions match TRBD2. This CDR3 is built from 13 residues. From germline, CDR1 is LNHDA and CDR2 SQIVND (reference sequence). V shed 7 bases and J 9 bases; nucleotides not matched to a gene: 8.

V usage is TRBV28 and J usage is TRBJ2-4; either TRBD1 or TRBD2 may fit D (6 bases each). CDR3 length: 13 residues. The germline V and J ends were trimmed by 7 bases and 6 bases, with 13 bases remaining between them. Per germline, CDR1 MDHEN and CDR2 SYDVKM. This chain's CDR3 is CASNWGRGNIQYF. CDR3 nucleotide sequence: TGTGCCAGCAATTGGGGGCGGGGAAACATTCAGTACTTC.

V and J are TRBV5-6 and TRBJ2-3, with a weak D call TRBD2 (6 bases). Per the germline V gene, CDR1 is SGHDT and CDR2 is YYEEEE. The CDR3 has 14 residues. V was clipped by 4 bases and J by 6 bases, with 15 bases between them. CDR3 loop: CASSHSGVGDTQYF. DNA for the CDR3: TGTGCCAGCAGCCATAGCGGCGTGGGGGATACGCAGTATTTT. Combining the CDR3 with reference TRBV5-6 and TRBJ2-3 gives the whole variable domain DAGVTQSPTHLIKTRGQQVTLRCSPKSGHDTVSWYQQALGQGPQFIFQYYEEEERQRGNFPDRFSGHQFPNYSSELNVNALLLGDSALYLCASSHSGVGDTQYFGPGTRLTVL.

In its sample, this clonotype was seen a few times. The V and J genes are TRBV7-2 and TRBJ2-1; possibly TRBD2 for D (6 bases). Germline CDR1 and CDR2: SGHTA and FQGNSA. CDR3 length: 15 residues. With 9 bases removed from V and 3 bases from J, the gap between germline ends came to 18 bases. The CDR3 region is CASSIVGGDYNEQFF. The CDR3 region has the DNA TGTGCCAGTAGTATAGTGGGAGGAGACTACAATGAGCAGTTCTTC.

This CDR3 is CSATATSRQGEAFF. CDR3 coding DNA: TGCAGTGCTACCGCCACCTCCCGACAGGGTGAAGCTTTCTTT. The chain has TRBV20-1 and TRBJ1-1; 7 positions match TRBD1. Trimming took 4 bases from V and 7 from J; bases not matched to a gene: 12. This CDR3 is 14 amino acids long. CDR1 is DFQATT, CDR2 SNEGSKA, per germline (reference sequence).

This chain connects TRBV7-6 to TRBJ2-7; D is possibly TRBD1 (6 bases). Germline V gene lookup returns CDR1 SGHVS and CDR2 FNYEAQ. Deletions cut 1 base from V and 7 bases from J, with 17 bases between. The CDR3 runs to 15 residues. The DNA of the CDR3 is TGTGCCAGCAGCTTAGATGGGGGCGCTTCTCATGAGCAGTACTTC. Protein product: CASSLDGGASHEQYF.

This clonotype was seen only a few times. This chain connects TRBV30 to TRBJ2-1; D is perhaps TRBD1 or TRBD2 (6 bases each). Trimming cost V 1 base and J 6 bases, with 13 bases left between them. Germline-derived CDR1 and CDR2 are GTSNPN and SVGIG (reference sequence). This CDR3 contains 14 residues. The CDR3 nucleotides are TGTGCCTGGAGTGAAGGGGGGAGCTCCAATGAGCAGTTCTTC. It yields the protein CAWSEGGSSNEQFF.

CDR3 nucleotides: TGTGCCAGCAGTGAACATGGACTTTCGAACACTGAAGCTTTCTTT. This codes for CASSEHGLSNTEAFF. The chain combines TRBV25-1 with TRBJ1-1; no definite D call. The CDR3 is made up of 15 amino acids. The germline V gene has CDR1 MGHDK and CDR2 SYGVNS. The V and J ends lost 2 bases and 1 base respectively, with 11 bases between them.

This clonotype was observed many times. The chain recombines TRBV2 with TRBJ2-7, with TRBD1 matching 8 bases. The CDR3 extends over 14 amino acids. Germline V CDR1 and CDR2: SNHLY, FYNNEI. The J segment lost 5 bases and the V segment lost 2 bases, leaving 5 bases of the junction unmatched. The DNA for the CDR3 is TGTGCCAGCAGTGAAAGGACAGGGCTGAACGAGCAGTACTTC. Translation gives CASSERTGLNEQYF.

J is TRBJ2-2 and V is TRBV7-6; possibly TRBD2 for D (5 bases). Trimming shortened V by 1 base and J by 1 base, and 13 bases separated the two germline ends. CDR1 and CDR2 (germline): SGHVS, FNYEAQ. The CDR3 sequence is 17 residues long. For the CDR3, the DNA is TGTGCCAGCAGCTTAGTTACGGGGAGCGGGAACACCGGGGAGCTGTTTTTT. This sequence encodes CASSLVTGSGNTGELFF.

The table lists this clonotype with a few counts. The V gene is TRBV30, the J gene TRBJ1-5, with 11 bases fitting TRBD1. The J segment lost 3 bases and the V segment lost 3 bases, leaving 4 bases of the junction unmatched. From germline, CDR1 is GTSNPN and CDR2 SVGIG (reference sequence). The CDR3 has 15 residues. The CDR3 here is CAWSRTGGNNQPQHF. Here the CDR3 DNA reads TGTGCCTGGAGCCGGACAGGGGGCAACAATCAGCCCCAGCATTTT.

This clonotype appeared many times. J is TRBJ1-1 and V is TRBV5-1; weak D call: TRBD1 (6 bases). This CDR3 contains 15 residues. Per germline, CDR1 SGHRS and CDR2 YFSETQ. V was cut by 2 bases and J by 0 bases, with 11 bases left in between. The CDR3 DNA reads TGCGCCAGCAGCTTTACCGGACAGCTGAACACTGAAGCTTTCTTT. It translates to CASSFTGQLNTEAFF. Full variable domain (remainder filled in from reference TRBV5-1 and TRBJ1-1): KAGVTQTPRYLIKTRGQQVTLSCSPISGHRSVSWYQQTPGQGLQFLFEYFSETQRNKGNFPGRFSGRQFSNSRSEMNVSTLELGDSALYLCASSFTGQLNTEAFFGQGTRLTVV.

The rearrangement joins TRBV5-1 to TRBJ2-7, with TRBD2 matching 8 bases. The germline V gene encodes CDR1 SGHRS and CDR2 YFSETQ. The V segment lost 2 bases and the J segment 7 bases; nucleotides outside the gene matches: 11. This CDR3 has 15 amino acids. CDR3 sequence: CASSLSAAPGGEQYF. DNA of the CDR3: TGCGCCAGCAGCTTATCGGCGGCTCCGGGGGGGGAGCAGTACTTC. The entire variable domain, with the rest obtained from reference TRBV5-1 and TRBJ2-7, is as follows: KAGVTQTPRYLIKTRGQQVTLSCSPISGHRSVSWYQQTPGQGLQFLFEYFSETQRNKGNFPGRFSGRQFSNSRSEMNVSTLELGDSALYLCASSLSAAPGGEQYFGPGTRLTVT.